This T cell receptor (beta chain) originates from a study of blood T cell repertoires in COVID-19. In the study overall: COVID-19 samples collected from the United States, Italy and Spain covered acute and convalescent phases. T cells, B-cell-depleted T cells, or PBMCs supplied cDNA or gDNA.

Original handling: Amplification with reference gene primers provided the estimates of nucleated cell counts. The data were produced by immunoSEQ multiplex PCR, yet TCRdb's version contains in-frame clones alone and is incomplete. Clone size and V and J calls were adopted from that table, with D and trimming inferred from the DNA. The table includes 180,000 or so clones, 65% to 90% detected once. The CDR3 totals 13 residues. CDR1 and CDR2 (germline): SGHTA, FQGTGA. V lost 5 bases, J lost 1 base, and 8 bases lay in between. Material: peripheral blood. The chain combines TRBV7-3 with TRBJ2-5; D remains unclear. The receptor was derived from a man aged 55-75 years with acute or convalescent COVID-19. The CDR3 here is CASSLLVQETQYF. The CDR3 nucleotides are TGTGCCAGCAGCCTACTGGTCCAAGAGACCCAGTACTTC.